This is a list of T cell receptor beta chains from one sample in a study of T-cell memory formation after mild COVID-19. MiXCR, run by TCRdb on the 5' RACE reads, gives a single entry per CDR3 protein. The sample includes fewer than 150,000 distinct CDR3 sequences, 11% to 15% seen only once; the top ten take roughly 28%. The sequencing sample was made of PBMCs or a T cell subset sorted from them (not recorded which). All receptors come from an adult woman who had mild COVID-19 (a few samples of this study predate the infection). Cell type and time point are not known. The CDR3 runs from the conserved cysteine through the conserved F or W. The D gene is left open where the match is weak. Size values are once, few and many counts, or a class for expanded clones, and some rows have none.

J: TRBJ2-1
D: NA
V: TRBV9
size: few
CDR3: CASSVEDGVGGEQFF
DNA: TGTGCCAGCAGCGTAGAGGACGGTGTGGGGGGTGAGCAGTTCTTC

J: TRBJ2-1
D: TRBD2
V: TRBV9
size: few
CDR3: CASSVGLAGVGANEQFF
DNA: TGTGCCAGCAGCGTTGGACTAGCGGGAGTAGGTGCAAATGAGCAGTTCTTC

J: TRBJ1-2
D: NA
V: TRBV5-1
size: few
CDR3: CASSSGGIYGYTF
DNA: TGCGCCAGCAGCTCTGGGGGGATCTATGGCTACACCTTC

J: TRBJ2-1
D: TRBD2
V: TRBV19
size: many
CDR3: CASSIPASGRGVDEQFF
DNA: TGTGCCAGTAGTATTCCGGCTAGCGGGAGGGGAGTAGATGAGCAGTTCTTC

J: TRBJ1-5
D: TRBD1
V: TRBV12-5
size: few
CDR3: CASGLVLPTRDSYSNQPQHF
DNA: TGTGCTAGTGGTTTGGTACTCCCTACCAGGGACAGCTATAGCAATCAGCCCCAGCATTTT

J: TRBJ2-1
D: NA
V: TRBV24-1
size: few
CDR3: CATSESNNEQFF
DNA: TGTGCCACCAGTGAGAGTAACAATGAGCAGTTCTTC

J: TRBJ2-7
D: TRBD2
V: TRBV5-8
size: NA
CDR3: CASSPWTSGGYEQYF
DNA: TGTGCCAGCAGCCCGTGGACTAGCGGGGGATACGAGCAGTACTTC

J: TRBJ1-5
D: NA
V: TRBV12-3/TRBV12-4
size: NA
CDR3: CASSFGGKGQPQHF
DNA: TGTGCCAGCAGTTTCGGGGGGAAGGGTCAGCCCCAGCATTTT

J: TRBJ1-5
D: NA
V: TRBV5-6
size: few
CDR3: CASSLGQSQPQHF
DNA: TGTGCCAGCAGCTTGGGACAGAGCCAGCCCCAGCATTTT

J: TRBJ2-5
D: NA
V: TRBV7-9
size: few
CDR3: CASSPTLLQETQYF
DNA: TGTGCCAGCAGCCCTACCTTGCTTCAAGAGACCCAGTACTTC

J: TRBJ2-7
D: TRBD1
V: TRBV5-1
size: NA
CDR3: CASSDGQGPYEQYF
DNA: TGCGCCAGCAGCGACGGACAGGGCCCCTACGAGCAGTACTTC

J: TRBJ1-1
D: TRBD1
V: TRBV20-1
size: NA
CDR3: CSARGGPGGTEAFF
DNA: TGCAGTGCTAGAGGGGGCCCAGGGGGAACTGAAGCTTTCTTT

J: TRBJ2-6
D: TRBD1
V: TRBV9
size: NA
CDR3: CASSVSPAPTGGNSGANVLTF
DNA: TGTGCCAGCAGCGTAAGCCCAGCCCCGACAGGGGGGAACTCTGGGGCCAACGTCCTGACTTTC

J: TRBJ1-6
D: NA
V: TRBV9
size: NA
CDR3: CASSVAGEPYSPLHF
DNA: TGTGCCAGCAGCGTAGCGGGGGAGCCCTATTCACCCCTCCACTTT

J: TRBJ1-1
D: NA
V: TRBV15
size: NA
CDR3: CATGDANTEAFF
DNA: TGTGCCACCGGGGACGCGAACACTGAAGCTTTCTTT

J: TRBJ1-1
D: NA
V: TRBV7-9
size: NA
CDR3: CASSDIGTEAFF
DNA: TGTGCCAGCAGCGACATTGGGACTGAAGCTTTCTTT

J: TRBJ2-7
D: NA
V: TRBV14
size: NA
CDR3: CASSHRDKYYEQYF
DNA: TGTGCCAGCAGCCACCGGGACAAATACTACGAGCAGTACTTC

J: TRBJ1-2
D: NA
V: TRBV20-1
size: NA
CDR3: CSASSLTGLRDGYTF
DNA: TGCAGTGCCAGCAGCCTCACAGGGCTAAGGGATGGCTACACCTTC

J: TRBJ2-3
D: NA
V: TRBV9
size: NA
CDR3: CASSVSGIITDDTQYF
DNA: TGTGCCAGCAGCGTATCCGGGATAATAACGGATGATACGCAGTATTTT

J: TRBJ2-5
D: NA
V: TRBV6-1
size: few
CDR3: CASSVKVVLPQETQYF
DNA: TGTGCCAGCAGTGTGAAGGTAGTCCTCCCACAAGAGACCCAGTACTTC

J: TRBJ1-5
D: NA
V: TRBV6-5
size: few
CDR3: CASRLLTWGDQPQHF
DNA: TGTGCCAGCAGATTACTTACGTGGGGGGATCAGCCCCAGCATTTT

J: TRBJ1-1
D: NA
V: TRBV7-9
size: few
CDR3: CASSLAGANTEAFF
DNA: TGTGCCAGCAGCTTAGCAGGGGCGAACACTGAAGCTTTCTTT

J: TRBJ2-2
D: NA
V: TRBV7-2
size: NA
CDR3: CASSHGWGNPTGELFF
DNA: TGTGCCAGCAGCCATGGCTGGGGTAACCCCACCGGGGAGCTGTTTTTT

J: TRBJ2-7
D: NA
V: TRBV29-1
size: NA
CDR3: CSVEGRSGEQYF
DNA: TGCAGCGTTGAAGGCAGGTCCGGCGAGCAGTACTTC

J: TRBJ2-1
D: TRBD2
V: TRBV5-5
size: NA
CDR3: CASSFGASGYNEQFF
DNA: TGTGCCAGCAGCTTCGGGGCTAGCGGGTACAATGAGCAGTTCTTC

J: TRBJ2-1
D: NA
V: TRBV30
size: few
CDR3: CAWMRLYNEQFF
DNA: TGTGCCTGGATGCGCCTCTACAATGAGCAGTTCTTC

J: TRBJ2-7
D: NA
V: TRBV20-1
size: NA
CDR3: CSARDPFGTSSSYEQYF
DNA: TGCAGTGCTAGAGATCCTTTCGGGACTTCGAGCTCCTACGAGCAGTACTTC

J: TRBJ1-4
D: TRBD1
V: TRBV12-3/TRBV12-4
size: NA
CDR3: CASRGQGISEKLFF
DNA: TGTGCCAGCAGGGGACAGGGCATTTCCGAAAAACTGTTTTTT

J: TRBJ2-1
D: NA
V: TRBV11-2
size: few
CDR3: CASSRPLGNEQFF
DNA: TGTGCCAGCAGCCGACCGTTAGGCAATGAGCAGTTCTTC

J: TRBJ2-5
D: TRBD2
V: TRBV7-8
size: NA
CDR3: CASSPAVTGGQETQYF
DNA: TGTGCCAGCAGCCCTGCGGTGACGGGAGGGCAAGAGACCCAGTACTTC

J: TRBJ1-1
D: NA
V: TRBV7-9
size: NA
CDR3: CASSLVHGEWAEAFF
DNA: TGTGCCAGCAGCTTAGTCCATGGGGAGTGGGCTGAAGCTTTCTTT

J: TRBJ2-3
D: NA
V: TRBV7-2
size: few
CDR3: CASSILGNLGDTQYF
DNA: TGTGCCAGCAGCATACTAGGGAATTTAGGAGATACGCAGTATTTT

J: TRBJ1-1
D: NA
V: TRBV27
size: NA
CDR3: CASSLLGPNTEAFF
DNA: TGTGCCAGCAGTCTCCTAGGCCCGAACACTGAAGCTTTCTTT

J: TRBJ1-1
D: NA
V: TRBV5-1
size: NA
CDR3: CASSLTTPGTEAFF
DNA: TGCGCCAGCAGCTTGACGACCCCCGGCACTGAAGCTTTCTTT

J: TRBJ2-7
D: TRBD2
V: TRBV6-6
size: once
CDR3: CASSYVDSGRYEQYF
DNA: TGTGCCAGCAGTTACGTGGATAGCGGGAGATACGAGCAGTACTTC

J: TRBJ2-7
D: TRBD2
V: TRBV7-9
size: many
CDR3: CASSFSGGTSYEQYF
DNA: TGTGCCAGCAGCTTTAGCGGGGGAACCTCCTACGAGCAGTACTTC

J: TRBJ1-2
D: NA
V: TRBV29-1
size: NA
CDR3: CSVEALNYGYTF
DNA: TGCAGCGTAGAGGCCCTCAACTATGGCTACACCTTC

J: TRBJ2-1
D: TRBD2
V: TRBV9
size: few
CDR3: CASSAGGGPSSYNEQFF
DNA: TGTGCCAGCAGCGCGGGCGGGGGGCCGAGCTCCTACAATGAGCAGTTCTTC

J: TRBJ1-2
D: NA
V: TRBV4-2
size: once
CDR3: CASSQTSSTGGYTF
DNA: TGTGCCAGCAGCCAAACCTCGTCAACAGGTGGCTACACCTTC

J: TRBJ2-2
D: NA
V: TRBV7-9
size: NA
CDR3: CASREFGRTNTGELFF
DNA: TGTGCCAGCAGAGAGTTCGGGCGGACGAACACCGGGGAGCTGTTTTTT

J: TRBJ2-1
D: NA
V: TRBV6-2/TRBV6-3
size: NA
CDR3: CASSYAGQSDF
DNA: TGTGCCAGCAGTTACGCGGGGCAGTCCGACTTC

J: TRBJ2-7
D: TRBD2
V: TRBV7-9
size: NA
CDR3: CASSLPPSGSFEQYF
DNA: TGTGCCAGCAGCTTACCCCCTAGCGGGAGTTTCGAGCAGTACTTC

J: TRBJ1-2
D: TRBD1
V: TRBV7-6
size: few
CDR3: CASSPGGAGYTF
DNA: TGTGCCAGCAGCCCAGGGGGCGCTGGCTACACCTTC

J: TRBJ2-7
D: NA
V: TRBV29-1
size: NA
CDR3: CSVGNGGHSYEQYF
DNA: TGCAGCGTTGGGAACGGGGGTCACTCCTACGAGCAGTACTTC

J: TRBJ2-3
D: TRBD2
V: TRBV7-6
size: many
CDR3: CASSPLAGVGTDTQYF
DNA: TGTGCCAGCAGCCCCCTTGCGGGGGTAGGGACAGATACGCAGTATTTT

J: TRBJ1-1
D: NA
V: TRBV24-1
size: few
CDR3: CATSDGTNTEAFF
DNA: TGTGCCACCAGTGACGGGACGAACACTGAAGCTTTCTTT

J: TRBJ2-3
D: TRBD2
V: TRBV12-3/TRBV12-4
size: NA
CDR3: CASSFILLSGTLGTDTQYF
DNA: TGTGCCAGCAGCTTCATCTTACTTAGCGGGACCTTGGGCACAGATACGCAGTATTTT

J: TRBJ2-3
D: TRBD2
V: TRBV6-4
size: many
CDR3: CASSTEAGASDTQYF
DNA: TGTGCCAGCAGTACTGAAGCGGGAGCGTCAGATACGCAGTATTTT

J: TRBJ2-1
D: NA
V: TRBV5-1
size: NA
CDR3: CASSLSTGPVTHEQFF
DNA: TGCGCCAGCAGCTTGTCCACGGGGCCCGTTACCCATGAGCAGTTCTTC

J: TRBJ2-5
D: TRBD2
V: TRBV27
size: few
CDR3: CASSLSPSGGSQTQYF
DNA: TGTGCCAGCAGTTTGAGTCCTAGCGGGGGGTCTCAGACCCAGTACTTC

J: TRBJ1-2
D: TRBD1
V: TRBV7-9
size: few
CDR3: CASSFARTGEFYGYTF
DNA: TGTGCCAGCAGCTTCGCCAGGACAGGCGAATTCTATGGCTACACCTTC

J: TRBJ2-6
D: NA
V: TRBV5-5
size: NA
CDR3: CASSLAGPGANVLTF
DNA: TGTGCCAGCAGCTTGGCAGGGCCTGGGGCCAACGTCCTGACTTTC

J: TRBJ1-1
D: NA
V: TRBV6-2/TRBV6-3
size: NA
CDR3: CASSYSKVRGHTEAFF
DNA: TGTGCCAGCAGTTACTCGAAGGTGAGAGGTCACACTGAAGCTTTCTTT

J: TRBJ2-3
D: TRBD1
V: TRBV25-1
size: few
CDR3: CASSEGDSPDTQYF
DNA: TGTGCCAGCAGTGAGGGGGACAGCCCCGATACGCAGTATTTT

J: TRBJ2-5
D: NA
V: TRBV7-8
size: few
CDR3: CASSLWRAETQYF
DNA: TGTGCCAGCAGCTTATGGAGAGCGGAGACCCAGTACTTC